The 10 T cell receptor beta chains listed next were all sequenced from one sample in a study of T cells in localized non-small cell lung cancer. Assay used: immunoSEQ multiplex PCR; TCRdb lists only in-frame clones, some missing. The data hold approximately 20,000 clones, with about 85% observed a single time. The sample in question was PBMCs, obtained before any cancer treatment. These receptor sequences come from a woman aged 35-75 years with stage II squamous cell lung carcinoma.

In its sample, this clone was seen a few times. V usage is TRBV11-3 and J usage is TRBJ2-2, with D hard to call. Germline-derived CDR1 and CDR2 are SGHNT and YENEEA. Trimming removed 3 bases at V and 6 bases at J, with 14 bases between. This CDR3 is built from 15 residues. This chain's CDR3 is CASSFRTGRAGELFF. CDR3 nucleotides: TGTGCCAGCAGCTTTAGGACCGGACGGGCCGGGGAGCTGTTTTTT.

This sequence joins TRBV4-3 and TRBJ2-3; D perhaps matches TRBD2 (7 bases). This CDR3 contains 15 residues. In germline, CDR1 is LGHNA, CDR2 YSLEER. V was cut by 0 bases and J by 4 bases, with 11 bases left in between. In DNA form, the CDR3 reads TGCGCCAGCAGCCAAGACGGGGGGCCAGCAGATACGCAGTATTTT. The encoded protein is CASSQDGGPADTQYF.

The V gene is TRBV18, the J gene TRBJ2-2; weak D call: TRBD1 (6 bases). Trimming removed 3 bases from V and 1 base from J, with 9 bases in between. Germline V gene lookup returns CDR1 KGHSH and CDR2 LQKENI. The CDR3 loop spans 15 amino acids. The CDR3 protein is CASSPQGQNTGELFF. CDR3 DNA sequence: TGTGCCAGCTCACCTCAGGGGCAGAACACCGGGGAGCTGTTTTTT.

There are a few counts of this clone. The genes are TRBV9 and TRBJ1-2; 7 bases agree with TRBD1. Germline assignment: CDR1 SGDLS and CDR2 YYNGEE. With 3 bases clipped from V and 8 bases from J, the junction kept 10 bases outside the gene matches. The CDR3 contains 14 residues. This CDR3 reads CASSENDRARGYTF. Written as DNA, the CDR3 is TGTGCCAGCAGCGAAAATGACAGGGCGCGGGGCTACACCTTC.

This chain uses TRBV5-8 with TRBJ2-6; D ambiguous. CDR1 is SGHTS and CDR2 is YDEGEE in the germline V gene. V was pared by 0 bases and J by 3 bases, with 7 bases between. This CDR3 is 15 amino acids long. DNA for the CDR3: TGTGCCAGCAGCTTGGAGGGCCTTGGGGCCAACGTCCTGACTTTC. Its translation is CASSLEGLGANVLTF.

In this sample, this clone turned up once. One end of the junction fails to match germline, which may point to a read error. The chain combines TRBV28 with TRBJ2-3; TRBD2 might be the D (6 bases). Germline values: CDR1 MDHEN, CDR2 SYDVKM. This CDR3 is built from 14 residues. The CDR3 bases are TGTGCCGGCAGCCGGGGGATTAGCACAGATACGCAGTATTTT. This encodes CAGSRGISTDTQYF.

The rearrangement joins TRBV28 to TRBJ1-2; tentative D call: TRBD1 (5 bases). CDR1 and CDR2 (germline): MDHEN, SYDVKM. V was shortened by 4 bases and J by 4 bases, with 7 bases between the two germline ends. This CDR3 is built from 12 residues. Written as DNA, the CDR3 is TGTGCCAGCAGTTGGGGGGGCTATGGCTACACCTTC. Amino acid sequence: CASSWGGYGYTF.

DNA of the CDR3: TGTGCCAGCAGGGGTGGGGGTTATGGCTACACCTTC. It encodes CASRGGGYGYTF. V and J are TRBV6-6 and TRBJ1-2, with a tentative D call TRBD1 (5 bases). CDR3 length: 12 amino acids. V was shortened by 6 bases and J by 5 bases, with 10 bases between the two germline ends. CDR1 MNHNY and CDR2 SVGAGI come from the germline V gene (reference sequence).

This clone showed up just once. V is TRBV28 and J is TRBJ1-1; weak D call: TRBD1 (6 bases). V dropped 6 bases and J dropped 10 bases, with 21 bases sitting between them. The CDR3 loop spans 14 amino acids. Germline lookup yields CDR1 MDHEN and CDR2 SYDVKM. The CDR3 loop is CASRTRDTGWAAFF. The CDR3 DNA reads as TGTGCCAGCAGGACGAGGGATACAGGGTGGGCAGCTTTCTTT.

The chain couples TRBV21-1 to TRBJ1-1. TRBV21-1 is given as a pseudogene. This CDR3 region has 16 residues. CDR3 region: CASSSLSTAKKTEAFF. The CDR3 bases are TGTGCCAGCAGCTCCTTAAGCACGGCTAAGAAGACTGAAGCTTTCTTT.